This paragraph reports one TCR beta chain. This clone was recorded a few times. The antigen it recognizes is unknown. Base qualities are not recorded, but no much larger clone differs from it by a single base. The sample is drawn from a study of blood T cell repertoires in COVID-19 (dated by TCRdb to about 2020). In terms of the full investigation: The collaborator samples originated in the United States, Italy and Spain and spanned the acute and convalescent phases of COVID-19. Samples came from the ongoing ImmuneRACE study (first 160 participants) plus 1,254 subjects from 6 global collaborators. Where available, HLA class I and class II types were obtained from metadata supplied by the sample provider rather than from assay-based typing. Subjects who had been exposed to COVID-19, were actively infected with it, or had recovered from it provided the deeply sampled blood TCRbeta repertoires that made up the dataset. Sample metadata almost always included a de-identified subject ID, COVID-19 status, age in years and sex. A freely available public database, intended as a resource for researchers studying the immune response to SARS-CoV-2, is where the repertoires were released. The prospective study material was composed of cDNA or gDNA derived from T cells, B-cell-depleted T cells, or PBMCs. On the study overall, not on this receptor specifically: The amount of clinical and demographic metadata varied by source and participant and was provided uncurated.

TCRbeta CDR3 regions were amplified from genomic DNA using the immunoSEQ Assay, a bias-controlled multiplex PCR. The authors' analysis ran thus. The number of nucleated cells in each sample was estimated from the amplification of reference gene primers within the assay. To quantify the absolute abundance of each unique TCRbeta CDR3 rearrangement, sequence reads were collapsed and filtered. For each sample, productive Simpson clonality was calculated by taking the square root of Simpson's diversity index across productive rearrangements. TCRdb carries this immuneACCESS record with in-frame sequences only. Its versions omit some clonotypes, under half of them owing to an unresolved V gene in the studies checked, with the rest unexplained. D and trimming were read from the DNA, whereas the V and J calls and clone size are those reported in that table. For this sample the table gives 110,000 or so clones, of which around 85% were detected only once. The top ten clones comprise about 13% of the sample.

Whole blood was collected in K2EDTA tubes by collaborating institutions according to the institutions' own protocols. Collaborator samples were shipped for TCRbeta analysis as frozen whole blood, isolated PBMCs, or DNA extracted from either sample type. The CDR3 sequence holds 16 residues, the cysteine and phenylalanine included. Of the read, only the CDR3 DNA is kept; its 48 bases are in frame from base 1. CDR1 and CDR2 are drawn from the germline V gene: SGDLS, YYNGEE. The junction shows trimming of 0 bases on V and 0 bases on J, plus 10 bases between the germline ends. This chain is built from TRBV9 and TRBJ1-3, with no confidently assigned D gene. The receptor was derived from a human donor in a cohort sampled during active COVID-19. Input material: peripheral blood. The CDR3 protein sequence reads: CASSVGTRGSGNTIYF. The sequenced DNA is TGTGCCAGCAGCGTAGGTACCCGAGGCTCTGGAAACACCATATATTTT.